This record covers a single T cell receptor beta chain. The data were obtained in a study of CD8 T cells in Susac syndrome. RNA totalling about 0.5 to 1 ug underwent reverse transcription with random hexamers. It was immunoSEQ multiplex PCR that amplified TCR beta CDR3 across 54 Vbeta and 13 Jbeta. TCRdb processed the immunoSEQ multiplex PCR reads anew with MiXCR; each CDR3 protein has one entry. The table shows about 110,000 distinct CDR3 sequences, with about 95% occurring only once. The junction had 13 bases not matched to a gene; V was cut back by 6 bases and J by 6 bases. The CDR3 runs to 15 residues. Germline CDR1 is SGHRS and CDR2 is YFSETQ.

The receptor's source is a human donor in good health. This rearrangement joins TRBV5-1 to TRBJ1-2; 8 bases are shared with TRBD1. What was sequenced was CD4+ T cells from PBMCs. The CDR3 nucleotides are TGCGCCAGCACCCTCCGCGGGACAGGAGACGATGGCTACACCTTC. Its protein product is CASTLRGTGDDGYTF.